One sample yielded the 30 T cell receptor beta chains listed below, sequenced in a study of blood T cell repertoires in COVID-19. The data were produced by immunoSEQ multiplex PCR, yet TCRdb's version contains in-frame clones alone and is incomplete. The data show approximately 67,000 clones, with 75% to 95% seen just once and approximately 4.8% held by the top ten. The sequenced material came from peripheral blood. Receptors were obtained from a woman aged 55-70 years with active COVID-19.

This chain's CDR3 is CASSPRLAGDYNEQFF. The DNA of the CDR3 is TGCGCCAGCAGCCCCAGACTAGCGGGAGACTACAATGAGCAGTTCTTC. The chain has TRBV4-1 and TRBJ2-1; 12 bases map to TRBD2. Germline loops: CDR1 MGHRA, CDR2 YSYEKL. The CDR3 is 16 residues long. With 4 bases clipped from V and 3 bases from J, the junction kept 4 bases outside the gene matches.

The V gene is TRBV19, the J gene TRBJ2-1; 14 bases align to TRBD2. The CDR3 has 15 amino acids. The V and J ends lost 6 bases and 6 bases, in that order; junction bases with no gene match: 4. Germline V gene lookup returns CDR1 LNHDA and CDR2 SQIVND (reference sequence). The CDR3 DNA sequence: TGTGCCAGTAGAGGGACTAGCGGGAGAACCAATGAGCAGTTCTTC. It codes for CASRGTSGRTNEQFF.

The rearrangement joins TRBV2 to TRBJ2-7, with a weak D call TRBD2 (6 bases). The germline V gene has CDR1 SNHLY and CDR2 FYNNEI. This CDR3 contains 15 residues. Trimming left V 3 bases short and J 4 bases short, with 16 bases between. DNA of the CDR3: TGTGCCAGCAGTGAGAAGACCGCCGGGGGTTACGAGCAGTACTTC. Protein product: CASSEKTAGGYEQYF.

The chain couples TRBV7-6 to TRBJ1-2, with D maybe TRBD1 (5 bases). The CDR3 contains 15 residues. The germline V and J ends were trimmed by 0 bases and 7 bases, with 15 bases remaining between them. Germline CDR1 is SGHVS and CDR2 is FNYEAQ. CDR3 sequence: CASSLAGAGVAGYTF. CDR3 nucleotide sequence: TGTGCCAGCAGCTTAGCAGGGGCCGGCGTGGCTGGCTACACCTTC.

J is TRBJ1-4 and V is TRBV5-1; 8 bases align to TRBD1. The junction had 8 bases not matched to a gene; V was cut back by 4 bases and J by 3 bases. The CDR3 loop spans 16 amino acids. Per the germline V gene, CDR1 is SGHRS and CDR2 is YFSETQ. The CDR3 DNA follows: TGCGCCAGCAGCGGGACAGGAATTAGGGCTAATGAAAAACTGTTTTTT. This codes for CASSGTGIRANEKLFF.

The V call is TRBV3-1 (or the pseudogene TRBV3-2), the J call TRBJ2-5, with TRBD2 matching over 12 bases. Germline V CDR1 and CDR2: LGHDT, YNNKEL (reference sequence). This CDR3 is built from 16 residues. Germline trimming cut 4 bases from V and 5 bases from J; bases unmatched to any gene: 8. This CDR3 is CASSLTGLAGGETQYF. For the CDR3, the DNA is TGTGCCAGCAGCCTAACGGGACTAGCGGGCGGGGAGACCCAGTACTTC.

V is TRBV4-1 and J is TRBJ2-7; 10 bases are shared with TRBD1. Germline assignment: CDR1 MGHRA and CDR2 YSYEKL. The V and J ends lost 3 bases and 0 bases, in that order; junction bases with no gene match: 5. This CDR3 comprises 16 residues. The CDR3 here is CASSQRQGASSYEQYF. Here the CDR3 DNA reads TGCGCCAGCAGCCAGCGACAGGGGGCCTCCTCCTACGAGCAGTACTTC.

The V gene is TRBV6-4, the J gene TRBJ1-2, with TRBD1 matching 7 bases. The CDR3 is made up of 14 amino acids. CDR1 is MRHNA and CDR2 is SNTAGT in the germline V gene. The trim removed 3 bases at V and 0 bases at J, leaving 1 base unmatched. CDR3 sequence reads: CASSEGTANYGYTF. The CDR3 coding sequence is TGTGCCAGCAGTGAGGGGACAGCTAACTATGGCTACACCTTC.

CDR3 DNA sequence: TGTGCCAGCAGCCCCCCAGGGCTAGTAGTCCCAGATACGCAGTATTTT. Amino acids: CASSPPGLVVPDTQYF. This chain links TRBV7-9 with TRBJ2-3, with TRBD1 as a possible D gene (5 bases). Germline CDR1 is SEHNR and CDR2 is FQNEAQ (reference sequence). Deletions cut 5 bases from V and 4 bases from J, with 19 bases between. The CDR3 length is 16 residues.

This clone appeared a single time. The chain links TRBV5-6 to TRBJ2-5, with TRBD1 as a possible D gene (6 bases). Germline-derived CDR1 and CDR2 are SGHDT and YYEEEE. V lost 4 bases and J 3 bases, leaving 16 bases between the germline ends. The CDR3 length is 15 residues. The CDR3 DNA reads TGTGCCAGCAGCGCAGACAGGCCTGAAGAAGAGACCCAGTACTTC. Protein: CASSADRPEEETQYF.

This clone has more than one count but fewer than ten. The chain joins TRBV19 to TRBJ1-4; D is ambiguous. V lost 1 base to trimming and J lost 6 bases, with 18 bases between them. Germline CDR1 is LNHDA and CDR2 is SQIVND (reference sequence). The CDR3 totals 17 residues. The CDR3 protein is CASSIGGPGKVYEKLFF. For the CDR3, the DNA is TGTGCCAGTAGTATAGGAGGTCCGGGAAAGGTCTATGAAAAACTGTTTTTT.

The rearrangement joins TRBV4-2 to TRBJ2-3; 13 nucleotides align to TRBD2. Germline V lookup: CDR1 LGHNA, CDR2 YNFKEQ. V dropped 4 bases and J dropped 6; count of bases not matched to a gene: 13. This CDR3 is built from 18 residues. The CDR3 is CASSRSSQGTSGADTQYF. In DNA, the CDR3 is TGTGCCAGCAGCCGAAGCAGCCAGGGGACTAGCGGGGCGGATACGCAGTATTTT.

The chain couples TRBV5-6 to TRBJ1-4; tentative D call: TRBD1 (6 bases). From germline, CDR1 is SGHDT and CDR2 YYEEEE. The CDR3 contains 15 residues. The germline V and J ends were trimmed by 4 bases and 7 bases, with 17 bases remaining between them. The CDR3 sequence is CASSLGGARAEKLFF. The CDR3 DNA reads TGTGCCAGCAGCCTAGGGGGGGCCCGGGCTGAAAAACTGTTTTTT.

The gene calls are TRBV5-8 and TRBJ1-1; D possibly corresponds to TRBD1 (5 bases). V was cut by 4 bases and J by 5 bases, with 12 bases left in between. CDR3 length: 13 amino acids. Germline V CDR1 and CDR2: SGHTS, YDEGEE. This CDR3 reads CASSPSGRTEAFF. As DNA, the CDR3 is TGTGCCAGCAGCCCCTCAGGGAGGACTGAAGCTTTCTTT.

V usage is TRBV5-4 and J usage is TRBJ2-7; TRBD2 is a possible D gene (6 bases). CDR1 and CDR2 from the germline V gene are SGHNT and YYREEE (reference sequence). The CDR3 contains 15 residues. V lost 2 bases and J 2 bases, leaving 14 bases between the germline ends. The CDR3 spells CASSFGGSRTYEQYF. CDR3 sequence (DNA): TGTGCCAGCAGCTTCGGGGGTAGTCGAACCTACGAGCAGTACTTC.

This clone was detected only once. The chain combines TRBV2 with TRBJ2-1; 7 positions match TRBD1. V dropped 2 bases and J dropped 10; count of bases not matched to a gene: 5. The CDR3 consists of 13 residues. CDR1 SNHLY and CDR2 FYNNEI come from the germline V gene. The CDR3 nucleotides are TGTGCCAGCAGTGAAATGTGGGGACAGGAGCAGTTCTTC. It yields the protein CASSEMWGQEQFF.

J is TRBJ2-7 and V is TRBV19, with 8 bases aligning to TRBD2. The CDR3 has 15 amino acids. The trim removed 1 base at V and 4 bases at J, leaving 6 bases unmatched. Germline V gene data show CDR1 as LNHDA and CDR2 as SQIVND (reference sequence). CDR3 loop: CASSIVSGNEYEQYF. In DNA form, the CDR3 reads TGTGCCAGTAGTATAGTTAGCGGGAACGAGTACGAGCAGTACTTC.

The J gene is TRBJ2-1, the V gene TRBV6-5, with D perhaps TRBD1 (6 bases). The germline CDR1 and CDR2 sequences are MNHEY and SVGAGI. The length of the CDR3 is 13 residues. V was pared by 5 bases and J by 1 base, with 6 bases between. The CDR3: CASSRGSYNEQFF. In DNA, the CDR3 is TGTGCCAGCAGTAGGGGGTCCTACAATGAGCAGTTCTTC.

The chain uses TRBV5-1 and TRBJ1-1, with D tentatively TRBD1 (5 bases). Germline V gene data show CDR1 as SGHRS and CDR2 as YFSETQ. The CDR3 runs to 15 residues. Trimming stripped 3 bases from V and 1 base from J, with 13 bases between. The CDR3 protein is CASSSLQDQNTEAFF. The CDR3 bases are TGCGCCAGCAGCTCACTACAGGATCAGAACACTGAAGCTTTCTTT.

J is TRBJ2-3 and V is TRBV29-1, with TRBD2 identical over 10 bases. The CDR3 length is 14 residues. With 8 bases clipped from V and 4 bases from J, the junction kept 9 bases outside the gene matches. CDR1 and CDR2 from the germline V gene are SQVTM and ANQGSEA. CDR3 loop: CSLGGLAGADTQYF. CDR3 nucleotide sequence: TGCAGCTTGGGGGGCCTAGCGGGGGCAGATACGCAGTATTTT.

The chain recombines TRBV7-6 with TRBJ2-7, with 9 bases that match TRBD1. The CDR3 runs 15 residues. In germline, CDR1 is SGHVS, CDR2 FNYEAQ. V trimming: 5 bases; J trimming: 2 bases; junction bases outside the gene matches: 7. CDR3 DNA: TGTGCCAGCAGCCCTGGACAGGGGCCCACCTACGAGCAGTACTTC. Residues: CASSPGQGPTYEQYF.

This clone was found a few times. The V gene is TRBV5-4, the J gene TRBJ2-1; the D gene is possibly TRBD2 (5 bases). The V gene lost 1 base and the J gene lost 6 bases, with 11 bases spanning the gap. CDR1 is SGHNT and CDR2 is YYREEE in the germline V gene (reference sequence). The length of the CDR3 is 14 residues. The DNA of the CDR3 is TGTGCCAGCAGCTTGCGAGCCAGCGGCAATGAGCAGTTCTTC. This codes for CASSLRASGNEQFF.

The genes are TRBV5-1 and TRBJ1-1, with a tentative D call TRBD1 (5 bases). Germline-derived CDR1 and CDR2 are SGHRS and YFSETQ. The CDR3 is 14 residues long. Trimming pared 4 bases from V and 3 bases from J, leaving 13 bases between. CDR3 sequence (DNA): TGCGCCAGCAGCGTGCGTTTAGGGGACACTGAAGCTTTCTTT. Its protein is CASSVRLGDTEAFF.

The rearrangement uses TRBV28 and TRBJ1-1; TRBD1 aligns across 8 bases. The germline CDR1 and CDR2 sequences are MDHEN and SYDVKM. There are 14 residues in the CDR3. The V gene end was trimmed by 6 bases and the J gene end by 6 bases; junction bases not matched to a gene: 9. The CDR3 nucleotides are TGTGCCAGCAGCTTCAGGGGGCGAGGGGCTGAAGCTTTCTTT. Amino acids: CASSFRGRGAEAFF.

This clone has just one count. The chain recombines TRBV3-1 (or the pseudogene TRBV3-2) with TRBJ2-7; the D is unclear. The CDR3 totals 14 residues. The germline CDR1 and CDR2 sequences are LGHDT and YNNKEL (reference sequence). The ends were cut back, 4 bases at V and 5 bases at J, with 15 bases in the middle. The CDR3 loop reads CASSPSSGSHEQYF. CDR3 coding DNA: TGTGCCAGCAGCCCCTCATCGGGTAGCCACGAGCAGTACTTC.

The genes are TRBV9 and TRBJ1-3, with TRBD1 as a possible D gene (5 bases). Trimming stripped 2 bases from V and 0 bases from J, with 12 bases between. The CDR3 contains 16 residues. Germline-derived CDR1 and CDR2 are SGDLS and YYNGEE. The DNA of the CDR3 is TGTGCCAGCAGCGTGGGGCCGAATAGCTCTGGAAACACCATATATTTT. Residues: CASSVGPNSSGNTIYF.

The gene calls are TRBV18 and TRBJ2-1; 8 bases fit TRBD2. This CDR3 contains 14 residues. Trimming at V came to 4 bases and at J to 9 bases, leaving 8 bases not matched to a gene. Germline loops: CDR1 KGHSH, CDR2 LQKENI. The CDR3 spells CASSLAGGYGEQFF. The CDR3 nucleotides read TGTGCCAGCTCACTGGCGGGAGGATACGGTGAGCAGTTCTTC.

This clone came up once. The CDR3 DNA follows: TGTGCCAGCTCACCCGTAAGGACTAGCTCCTACAATGAGCAGTTCTTC. The encoded protein is CASSPVRTSSYNEQFF. This chain connects TRBV18 to TRBJ2-1; 7 nucleotides align to TRBD2. The germline V gene has CDR1 KGHSH and CDR2 LQKENI. V was pared by 3 bases and J by 0 bases, with 5 bases of the junction left unmatched. The CDR3 extends over 16 amino acids.

V and J are TRBV28 and TRBJ2-3; the match to TRBD1 covers 8 bases. J lost 7 bases, V lost 6 bases, and 9 bases had no gene match. This CDR3 contains 14 residues. CDR1 is MDHEN, CDR2 SYDVKM, per germline. DNA of the CDR3: TGTGCCAGCAGCCCAGCCGACAGGGGAAATACGCAGTATTTT. Translating gives CASSPADRGNTQYF.

CDR3 sequence reads: CASSSPGGEQYF. The CDR3 bases are TGTGCCAGCAGCTCCCCGGGGGGCGAGCAGTACTTC. The rearrangement uses TRBV5-5 and TRBJ2-7; 7 bases map to TRBD2. V lost 3 bases, J lost 6 bases, and 3 bases stayed unmatched. There are 12 residues in the CDR3. CDR1 is SGHKS and CDR2 is YYEKEE in the germline V gene (reference sequence).